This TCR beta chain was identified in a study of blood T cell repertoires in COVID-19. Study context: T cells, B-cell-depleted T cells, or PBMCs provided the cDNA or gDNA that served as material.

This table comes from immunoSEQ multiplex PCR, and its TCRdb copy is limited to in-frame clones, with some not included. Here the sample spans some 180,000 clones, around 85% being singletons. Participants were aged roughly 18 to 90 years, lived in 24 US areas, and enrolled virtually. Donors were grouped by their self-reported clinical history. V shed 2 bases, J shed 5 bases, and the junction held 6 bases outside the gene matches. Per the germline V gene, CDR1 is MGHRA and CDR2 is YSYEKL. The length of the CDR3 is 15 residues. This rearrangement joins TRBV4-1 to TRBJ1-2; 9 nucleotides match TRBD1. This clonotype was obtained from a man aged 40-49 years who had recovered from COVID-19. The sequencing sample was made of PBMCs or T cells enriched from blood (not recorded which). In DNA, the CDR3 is TGCGCCAGCAGCCAACCTCGGACAGGGGTTTATGGCTACACCTTC. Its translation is CASSQPRTGVYGYTF.